A selection of T cell receptor beta chains follows, all from one sample in a study of blood T cell repertoires in COVID-19. The table came from immunoSEQ multiplex PCR; TCRdb's copy has only in-frame clones and leaves some out. The sample gives 200,000 to 250,000 clones, 84% of which show up once; around 5.5% is in the top ten. The source material was peripheral blood. Every receptor here comes from a woman aged 60-70 years who had recovered from COVID-19. The CDR3 runs from the conserved cysteine through the conserved F or W. The D gene is left open where the match is weak. Clone size is shown for a subset of rows, as once, few, many or a class of expanded clone.

>TRBJ2-7|TRBV29-1|12|-|-
CSVESDGDEQYF
TGCAGCGTTGAGAGCGACGGAGACGAGCAGTACTTC
>TRBJ2-5|TRBV3-1/TRBV3-2|11|TRBD2|-
CASNGGETQYF
TGTGCCAGCAACGGGGGGGAGACCCAGTACTTC
>TRBJ1-4|TRBV4-1|16|-|-
CASRSVRGASNEKLFF
TGCGCCAGCAGGTCCGTAAGGGGCGCAAGTAATGAAAAACTGTTTTTT
>TRBJ1-6|TRBV4-1|15|-|few
CASSQDESGDSPLHF
TGCGCCAGCAGCCAAGATGAGTCAGGGGATTCACCCCTCCACTTT
>TRBJ1-1|TRBV3-1/TRBV3-2|16|-|-
CASSRPNAGAYTEAFF
TGTGCCAGCAGCCGACCGAACGCGGGGGCGTACACTGAAGCTTTCTTT
>TRBJ1-1|TRBV9|14|-|-
CASSVAQRDTEAFF
TGTGCCAGCAGCGTAGCTCAACGGGACACTGAAGCTTTCTTT
>TRBJ1-1|TRBV20-1|14|-|-
CSASRTLINTEAFF
TGCAGTGCTAGTCGTACTCTGATAAACACTGAAGCTTTCTTT
>TRBJ2-7|TRBV9|14|TRBD1|-
CASSGGQPLSEQYF
TGTGCCAGCAGCGGGGGACAGCCCCTTTCCGAGCAGTACTTC
>TRBJ2-3|TRBV25-1|15|TRBD2|-
CASSEWRGGGDTQYF
TGTGCCAGCAGTGAATGGCGGGGGGGTGGAGATACGCAGTATTTT
>TRBJ2-5|TRBV7-3|13|-|-
CASSENREETQYF
TGTGCCAGCAGCGAAAACAGGGAAGAGACCCAGTACTTC
>TRBJ1-2|TRBV25-1|14|TRBD1|-
CASSWDSGIYGYTF
TGTGCCAGCAGCTGGGACAGCGGCATCTATGGCTACACCTTC
>TRBJ2-7|TRBV10-1|13|-|few
CASSETGTYEQYF
TGCGCCAGCAGCGAAACAGGGACCTACGAGCAGTACTTC
>TRBJ1-4|TRBV11-2|15|-|-
CASSLEGQSNEKLFF
TGTGCCAGCAGCTTAGAGGGACAATCTAATGAAAAACTGTTTTTT
>TRBJ2-3|TRBV6-6|13|-|once
CASSYSNGGLQYF
TGTGCCAGCAGTTACTCGAACGGGGGGCTCCAGTATTTT
>TRBJ1-1|TRBV24-1|17|TRBD1|once
CATSDFSDREEDTEAFF
TGTGCCACCAGTGATTTCTCGGACAGGGAGGAAGACACTGAAGCTTTCTTT
>TRBJ1-2|TRBV27|13|TRBD1|-
CASSLGTGYGYTF
TGTGCCAGCAGTTTAGGGACAGGGTATGGCTACACCTTC
>TRBJ2-3|TRBV11-2|16|-|-
CASSLAGVSTADTQYF
TGTGCCAGCAGCTTGGCAGGGGTTTCCACCGCAGATACGCAGTATTTT
>TRBJ1-3|TRBV15|15|TRBD1|-
CATSSYRGSGNTIYF
TGTGCCACCAGCAGTTACAGGGGGTCGGGAAACACCATATATTTT
>TRBJ1-6|TRBV10-3|17|-|-
CAISEGGGSSYNSPLHF
TGTGCCATCAGTGAGGGGGGCGGGAGCTCCTATAATTCACCCCTCCACTTT
>TRBJ2-5|TRBV3-1/TRBV3-2|19|TRBD2|-
CASRHLGTSGGTYQETQYF
TGTGCCAGCAGACATCTCGGGACTAGCGGTGGAACGTACCAAGAGACCCAGTACTTC
>TRBJ2-7|TRBV7-2|15|TRBD1|-
CASSLYPQGAYEQYF
TGTGCCAGCAGCTTATATCCACAGGGGGCCTACGAGCAGTACTTC
>TRBJ1-5|TRBV2|12|-|-
CASSEPGQPQHF
TGTGCCAGCAGTGAACCCGGGCAGCCCCAGCATTTT
>TRBJ2-6|TRBV29-1|13|-|-
CSGREAGANVLTF
TGCAGCGGGAGGGAGGCTGGGGCCAACGTCCTGACTTTC
>TRBJ1-2|TRBV19|13|-|-
CASSMQQGAGYTF
TGTGCCAGTAGTATGCAACAGGGTGCTGGCTACACCTTC
>TRBJ1-6|TRBV6-2/TRBV6-3|18|TRBD1|-
CASSTRTGAILTNSPLHF
TGTGCCAGCAGTACCCGGACAGGGGCTATCTTAACCAATTCACCCCTCCACTTT
>TRBJ1-1|TRBV10-2|15|-|-
CASSDLRGANTEAFF
TGCGCCAGCAGTGACCTGCGGGGCGCGAACACTGAAGCTTTCTTT
>TRBJ1-1|TRBV27|13|-|once
CASSLTRTGEAFF
TGTGCCAGCAGTTTAACCAGAACAGGCGAAGCTTTCTTT
>TRBJ2-5|TRBV7-2|19|TRBD2|-
CASPVFGPSGGLMQETQYF
TGTGCCAGCCCCGTTTTCGGGCCTAGCGGGGGACTGATGCAGGAGACCCAGTACTTC
>TRBJ1-2|TRBV6-5|12|-|few
CASGRTAYGYTF
TGTGCCAGCGGGCGGACAGCCTATGGCTACACCTTC
>TRBJ2-3|TRBV30|12|-|-
CAWGGSADTQYF
TGTGCCTGGGGCGGTAGCGCCGATACGCAGTATTTT
>TRBJ1-2|TRBV2|12|-|-
CASSERGGGYTF
TGTGCCAGCAGTGAAAGAGGAGGCGGCTACACCTTC
>TRBJ1-1|TRBV18|13|-|-
CASSPGQNTEAFF
TGTGCCAGCTCACCAGGGCAAAACACTGAAGCTTTCTTT
>TRBJ2-3|TRBV5-1|12|-|once
CASRFGTDTQYF
TGCGCCAGCAGGTTCGGCACAGATACGCAGTATTTT
>TRBJ1-5|TRBV6-2/TRBV6-3|17|TRBD1|-
CASSQRTGGYSNQPQHF
TGTGCCAGCAGTCAGAGGACAGGGGGGTATAGCAATCAGCCCCAGCATTTT
>TRBJ2-1|TRBV19|15|TRBD2|-
CASSVVGGAYNEQFF
TGTGCCAGTAGCGTGGTTGGGGGGGCCTACAATGAGCAGTTCTTC
>TRBJ2-1|TRBV9|16|TRBD2|-
CASSVGLAGAYNEQFF
TGTGCCAGCAGCGTAGGACTAGCGGGGGCCTACAATGAGCAGTTCTTC
>TRBJ2-1|TRBV9|14|TRBD2|-
CASSASGLNNEQFF
TGTGCCAGCAGCGCCTCGGGACTAAACAATGAGCAGTTCTTC
>TRBJ1-2|TRBV19|13|-|once
CASSLTQRYGYTF
TGTGCCAGTAGTTTGACTCAAAGGTATGGCTACACCTTC
>TRBJ2-7|TRBV10-3|15|-|-
CAISDRTGRDPEQYF
TGTGCCATCAGTGACCGGACAGGGAGGGATCCCGAGCAGTACTTC
>TRBJ1-5|TRBV6-1|14|-|-
CASSEGQSNQPQHF
TGTGCCAGCAGTGAAGGACAGAGCAATCAGCCCCAGCATTTT
>TRBJ2-5|TRBV18|15|TRBD1|-
CASSPLGQLKETQYF
TGTGCCAGCTCACCTCTGGGACAGTTAAAAGAGACCCAGTACTTC
>TRBJ2-7|TRBV10-2|14|-|-
CASSEQGNSYEQYF
TGCGCCAGCAGTGAACAGGGAAACTCCTACGAGCAGTACTTC
>TRBJ2-2|TRBV27|20|-|-
CASSSSQGYPAGWNTGELFF
TGTGCCAGCAGTTCGTCCCAGGGGTACCCAGCAGGTTGGAACACCGGGGAGCTGTTTTTT
>TRBJ1-3|TRBV9|18|TRBD1|few
CASSQSKTQGGSGNTIYF
TGTGCCAGCAGCCAATCCAAAACACAGGGGGGAAGTGGAAACACCATATATTTT
>TRBJ1-1|TRBV7-9|15|TRBD1|-
CASSAQQGAGTEAFF
TGTGCCAGCAGCGCGCAGCAGGGGGCTGGAACTGAAGCTTTCTTT
>TRBJ2-7|TRBV21-1|15|-|-
CASSTRSTVPYEQYF
TGTGCCAGCAGCACCCGCTCGACAGTACCCTACGAGCAGTACTTC
>TRBJ1-2|TRBV3-1/TRBV3-2|17|-|-
CASSQGTGLTGRKGYTF
TGTGCCAGCAGCCAAGGAACCGGATTAACAGGGAGAAAAGGCTACACCTTC
>TRBJ1-2|TRBV5-1|13|-|-
CASSSSGVAGYTF
TGCGCCAGCAGCTCTTCCGGGGTAGCTGGCTACACCTTC
>TRBJ2-5|TRBV12-3/TRBV12-4|12|-|-
CASSPRRGAQYF
TGTGCCAGCAGCCCTCGGAGGGGCGCCCAGTACTTC
>TRBJ1-2|TRBV3-1/TRBV3-2|15|TRBD1|-
CASSSPGQGDYGYTF
TGTGCCAGCAGCTCCCCGGGACAGGGGGACTATGGCTACACCTTC
>TRBJ1-2|TRBV10-3|13|-|few
CASWAGTSDGYTF
TGTGCCTCCTGGGCTGGGACAAGCGATGGCTACACCTTC
>TRBJ2-5|TRBV5-1|16|TRBD2|-
CASSLGDGGAGETQYF
TGCGCCAGCAGCTTGGGAGACGGGGGGGCCGGGGAGACCCAGTACTTC
>TRBJ1-6|TRBV3-1/TRBV3-2|14|-|-
CASSAGQSDSPLHF
TGTGCCAGCAGCGCAGGACAGTCGGACTCACCCCTCCACTTT
>TRBJ1-1|TRBV3-1/TRBV3-2|14|-|-
CASSQGSLNTEAFF
TGTGCCAGCAGCCAAGGTTCTCTGAACACTGAAGCTTTCTTT
>TRBJ1-1|TRBV30|14|TRBD1|-
CAWSLGQGISEAFF
TGTGCCTGGAGCCTAGGACAGGGAATCTCTGAAGCTTTCTTT